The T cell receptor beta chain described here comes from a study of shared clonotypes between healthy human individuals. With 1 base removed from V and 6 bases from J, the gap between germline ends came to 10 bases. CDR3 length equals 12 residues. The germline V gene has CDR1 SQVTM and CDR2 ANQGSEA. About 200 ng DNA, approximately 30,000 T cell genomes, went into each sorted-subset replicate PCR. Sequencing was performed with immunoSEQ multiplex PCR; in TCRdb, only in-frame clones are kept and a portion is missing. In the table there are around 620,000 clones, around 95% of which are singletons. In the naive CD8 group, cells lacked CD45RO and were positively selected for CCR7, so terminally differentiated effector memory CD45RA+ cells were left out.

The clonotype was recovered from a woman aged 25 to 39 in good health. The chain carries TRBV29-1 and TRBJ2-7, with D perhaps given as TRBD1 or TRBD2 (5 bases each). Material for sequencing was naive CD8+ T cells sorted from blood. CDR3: CSVEAGGREQYF. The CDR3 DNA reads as TGCAGCGTTGAAGCTGGGGGACGCGAGCAGTACTTC.